This TCR beta chain was sequenced during a study of blood T cell repertoires in COVID-19. In the study overall: Sites across the United States, Italy and Spain contributed samples from acute and convalescent COVID-19.

V dropped 6 bases and J dropped 4 bases, with 12 bases sitting between them. CDR1 and CDR2 (germline): LNHDA, SQIVND (reference sequence). The CDR3 loop spans 13 amino acids. The table came from immunoSEQ multiplex PCR; TCRdb's copy has only in-frame clones and leaves some out. The table lists hundreds of thousands of clones, approximately 78% of them singletons. Sequencing used peripheral blood. The chain recombines TRBV19 with TRBJ2-5; D is possibly TRBD2 (6 bases). This sequence was found in an older woman with active or convalescent COVID-19. CDR3 in amino acids: CASRDYPRETQYF. As DNA, the CDR3 is TGTGCCAGTAGGGACTACCCGAGAGAGACCCAGTACTTC.